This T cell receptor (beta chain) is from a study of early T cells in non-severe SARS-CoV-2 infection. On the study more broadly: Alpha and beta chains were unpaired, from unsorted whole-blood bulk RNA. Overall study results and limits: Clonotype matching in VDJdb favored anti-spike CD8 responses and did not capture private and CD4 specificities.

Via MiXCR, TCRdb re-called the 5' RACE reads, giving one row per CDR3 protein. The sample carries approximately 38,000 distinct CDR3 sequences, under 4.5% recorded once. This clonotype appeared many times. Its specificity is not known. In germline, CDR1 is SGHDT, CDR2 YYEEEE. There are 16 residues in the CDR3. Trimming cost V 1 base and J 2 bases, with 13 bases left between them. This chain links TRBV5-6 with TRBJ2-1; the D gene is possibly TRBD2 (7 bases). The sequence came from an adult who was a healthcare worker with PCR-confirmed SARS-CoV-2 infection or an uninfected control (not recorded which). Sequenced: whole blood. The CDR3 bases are TGTGCCAGCAGCTTGCCGGCGGGGGCTGCCTACAATGAGCAGTTCTTC. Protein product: CASSLPAGAAYNEQFF.